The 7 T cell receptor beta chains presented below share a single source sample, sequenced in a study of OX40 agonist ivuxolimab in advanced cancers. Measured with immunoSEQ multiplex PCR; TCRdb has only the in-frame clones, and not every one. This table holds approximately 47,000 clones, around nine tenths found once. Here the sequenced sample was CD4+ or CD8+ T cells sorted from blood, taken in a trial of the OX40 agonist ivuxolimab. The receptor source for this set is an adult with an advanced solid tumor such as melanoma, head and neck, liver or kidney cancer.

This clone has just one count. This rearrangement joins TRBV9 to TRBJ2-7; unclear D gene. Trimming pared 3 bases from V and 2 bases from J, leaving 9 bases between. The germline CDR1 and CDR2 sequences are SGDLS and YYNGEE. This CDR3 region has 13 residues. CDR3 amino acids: CASSAPGAYEQYF. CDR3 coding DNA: TGTGCCAGCAGCGCACCTGGGGCCTACGAGCAGTACTTC.

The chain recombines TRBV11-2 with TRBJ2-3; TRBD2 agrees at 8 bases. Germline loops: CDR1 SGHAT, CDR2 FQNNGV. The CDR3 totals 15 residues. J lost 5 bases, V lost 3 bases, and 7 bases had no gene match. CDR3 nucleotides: TGTGCCAGCAGCTTCACCTCCGGGGGGGGAGATACGCAGTATTTT. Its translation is CASSFTSGGGDTQYF.

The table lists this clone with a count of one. As DNA, the CDR3 is TGCGCCAGCAGCCCTGCGGGAGATACGCAGTATTTT. This gives the protein CASSPAGDTQYF. The chain uses TRBV5-1 and TRBJ2-3; a possible D gene is TRBD2 (5 bases). In germline, CDR1 is SGHRS, CDR2 YFSETQ. This CDR3 comprises 12 residues. Between the trimmed V and J ends, which lost 4 bases and 5 bases, there was a span of 8 bases.

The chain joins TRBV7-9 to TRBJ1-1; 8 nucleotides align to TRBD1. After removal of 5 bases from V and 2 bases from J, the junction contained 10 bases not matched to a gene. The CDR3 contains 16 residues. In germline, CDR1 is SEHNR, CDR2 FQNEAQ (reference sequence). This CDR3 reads CASSPENRGYNTEAFF. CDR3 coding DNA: TGTGCCAGCAGCCCGGAGAACAGGGGGTATAACACTGAAGCTTTCTTT.

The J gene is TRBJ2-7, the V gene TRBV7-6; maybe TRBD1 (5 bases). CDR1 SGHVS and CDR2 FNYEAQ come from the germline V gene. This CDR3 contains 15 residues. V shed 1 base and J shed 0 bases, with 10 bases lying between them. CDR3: CASSLGADSSYEQYF. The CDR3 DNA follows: TGTGCCAGCAGCTTAGGGGCAGACAGCTCCTACGAGCAGTACTTC.

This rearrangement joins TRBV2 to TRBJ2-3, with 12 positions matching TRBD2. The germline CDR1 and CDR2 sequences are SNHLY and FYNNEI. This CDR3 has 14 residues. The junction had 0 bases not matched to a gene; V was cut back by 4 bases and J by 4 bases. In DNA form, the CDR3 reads TGTGCCAGCAGTGGACTAGCGGGGGCAGATACGCAGTATTTT. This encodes CASSGLAGADTQYF.

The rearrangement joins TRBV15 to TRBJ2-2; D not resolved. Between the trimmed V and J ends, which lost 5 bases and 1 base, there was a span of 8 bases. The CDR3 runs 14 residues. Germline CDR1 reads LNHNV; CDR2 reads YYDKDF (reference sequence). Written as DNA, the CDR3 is TGTGCCACCAGCCTCGGGTGGAACACCGGGGAGCTGTTTTTT. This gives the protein CATSLGWNTGELFF.